The sequence of this T cell receptor beta chain was determined in a study of cytomegalovirus exposure and HLA in healthy donors. On the study more broadly: Per a later analysis, the roughly 640 first-cohort and under 150 validation repertoires shared one platform. Study-wide results and caveats: The study found most TCR sequences rare, yet found some public TCRs in many donors.

Produced via immunoSEQ multiplex PCR; TCRdb's table is partial and in-frame only. The sample includes 80,000 to 95,000 clones, approximately 93% of them seen just once. Comments on this clone: The target antigen is unknown.

Material for sequencing was PBMCs. The TCR comes from a woman between 25 and 40 years old in good health and CMV-seropositive.

The CDR3: CASSPRVYNEQFF. CDR3 sequence (DNA): TGCGCCAGCAGCCCCAGGGTGTACAATGAGCAGTTCTTC. The rearrangement links TRBV4-3 to TRBJ2-1, with a weak D call TRBD1 (5 bases). The CDR3 covers 13 residues. The V end lost 4 bases, the J end lost 4 bases, and 8 bases lay between the germline ends. Germline-derived CDR1 and CDR2 are LGHNA and YSLEER.